The source of this T cell receptor beta chain is a study of cytomegalovirus exposure and HLA in healthy donors. General observations from the study: Earlier analysis looked at TCR beta V segments, and most were productive about 87% or about 30% of the time. Equally common other TCR beta chains were less clonally expanded than HLA-associated ones, a later analysis found. Later analysis identified 16,951 TCR beta sequences associated with HLA alleles, using a false discovery rate threshold of 0.05. It was in a later analysis that TCR association rates were seen to vary by HLA locus, highest for DRB1 and lowest for HLA-C.

As to this clone: Antigen unknown.

Researchers ran the PCR with 60 Vbeta and 13 Jbeta primers. Profiling relied on immunoSEQ multiplex PCR, and the TCRdb table lists in-frame clones only, not all of them. The data show 120,000 to 150,000 clones, over 80% seen once. Germline V gene sequence: CDR1 SEHNR, CDR2 FQNEAQ (reference sequence). With 4 bases clipped from V and 6 bases from J, the junction kept 7 bases outside the gene matches. CDR3 length: 14 amino acids. Sequencing input: PBMCs. This chain joins TRBV7-9 and TRBJ2-7; 9 positions match TRBD1. The sequence was obtained from a female donor in good health and CMV-seronegative. The CDR3 DNA reads as TGTGCCAGCAGCTCAACTCACAGGGGGCTCGAGCAGTACTTC. It is translated as CASSSTHRGLEQYF.